One and the same sample provided the 3 T cell receptor beta chains below, sequenced in a study of blood T cell repertoires in COVID-19. The repertoire was sequenced with immunoSEQ multiplex PCR; TCRdb's copy has only in-frame clones and lacks some. Here the sample spans 300,000 to 400,000 clones, over 70% being singletons. The sequenced sample consisted of PBMCs or T cells enriched from blood (not recorded which). These receptors were obtained from a man aged 25-40 years who had recovered from COVID-19.

The rearrangement links TRBV14 to TRBJ1-5; the match to TRBD1 covers 7 bases. Per the germline V gene, CDR1 is SGHDN and CDR2 is FVKESK. The CDR3 has 19 amino acids. V lost 4 bases to trimming and J lost 6 bases; unmatched junction nucleotides: 21. The CDR3 nucleotides are TGTGCCAGCAGCCCGACATCCCAAGATAGGGGGCTTATAGGTCAGCCCCAGCATTTT. Protein: CASSPTSQDRGLIGQPQHF.

This chain uses TRBV4-1 with TRBJ1-2, with D unresolved. Germline V lookup: CDR1 MGHRA, CDR2 YSYEKL. The CDR3 contains 15 residues. Trimming pared 0 bases from V and 6 bases from J, leaving 14 bases between. The CDR3 loop reads CASSQDDGRKDGYTF. The CDR3 DNA reads TGCGCCAGCAGCCAAGATGACGGCAGGAAAGATGGCTACACCTTC.

This chain joins TRBV2 and TRBJ2-1; 7 bases fit TRBD2. J was trimmed by 8 bases and V by 3 bases; bases with no gene match: 13. This CDR3 has 16 residues. CDR1 is SNHLY, CDR2 FYNNEI, per germline. In nucleotides, the CDR3 is TGTGCCAGCAGTGATCGCCTAGCGGCGGGACTGGATGAGCAGTTCTTC. Residues: CASSDRLAAGLDEQFF.